The present T cell receptor (beta chain) was sequenced within a study of T cells in narcolepsy. In germline, CDR1 is LNHNV, CDR2 YYDKDF (reference sequence). This CDR3 has 15 amino acids. Trimming took 0 bases from V and 2 from J, leaving 11 bases between them. As concerns this clone: What it recognizes is unknown.

General observations from the study: Blood of same and different patients, but not healthy controls, reportedly held recurring autoreactive clonotypes. HCRT-specific and TRIB2-specific autoreactive clonotypes appeared among same-patient CSF and blood CD4+ clonotypes.

Assay: immunoSEQ multiplex PCR; the TCRdb copy retains only in-frame clones and omits some. The sample shows about 18,000 clones, 55% to 80% of them seen only once. The genes are TRBV15 and TRBJ2-7; D is undetermined. The TCR comes from a human donor with narcolepsy. Specimen: CD45RA- memory CD8+ T cells from PBMCs. The CDR3 DNA sequence: TGTGCCACCAGCAGAGATAGGGCGGCCACCTACGAGCAGTACTTC. Translation: CATSRDRAATYEQYF. Drawing the rest from reference TRBV15 and TRBJ2-7, the complete variable domain is DAMVIQNPRYQVTQFGKPVTLSCSQTLNHNVMYWYQQKSSQAPKLLFHYYDKDFNNEADTPDNFQSRRPNTSFCFLDIRSPGLGDTAMYLCATSRDRAATYEQYFGPGTRLTVT.